A single sample is the source of the 7 T cell receptor beta chains below, sequenced in a study of T cell responses to AZD1222 COVID-19 vaccine (dated by TCRdb to the early 2020s). Library preparation used the immunoSEQ multiplex PCR assay. Sourced from immuneACCESS, this table was stored by TCRdb with only in-frame sequences that have V and J called. A share of the clones is absent; for the studies checked, an unresolved V gene accounts for under half, and the remainder has no known explanation. Within this sample are roughly 120,000 clones, with around 89% of them counted one time only. The ten largest clones capture 3.5% of the sample. Explained via the paper, the time point label denotes: about 28 days (+/-7) after the second vaccine dose. The sequencing used peripheral blood, collected 28 days after the second AZD1222 dose. These receptors were taken from an adult who received the AZD1222 COVID-19 vaccine.

The V and J genes are TRBV7-3 and TRBJ2-1; 9 bases agree with TRBD1. The trim removed 0 bases at V and 8 bases at J, leaving 8 bases unmatched. CDR1 and CDR2 from the germline V gene are SGHTA and FQGTGA. The CDR3 spans 16 residues. The CDR3 here is CASSLTAQGALDEQFF. The CDR3 DNA sequence: TGTGCCAGCAGCTTAACAGCACAGGGGGCGTTAGATGAGCAGTTCTTC.

With respect to this clone: Germline is not matched at one junction end, which may reflect a read error. The chain couples TRBV5-4 to TRBJ2-7; the match to TRBD1 covers 8 bases. The CDR3 totals 12 residues. From germline, CDR1 is SGHNT and CDR2 YYREEE (reference sequence). The CDR3 nucleotides read TGCACTTCGGGACAGGATTCCTACGAGCAGTACTTC. It yields the protein CTSGQDSYEQYF.

The genes are TRBV28 and TRBJ1-1, with D possibly being TRBD1 (5 bases). The length of the CDR3 is 13 residues. V was cut by 7 bases and J by 2 bases, with 11 bases left in between. Germline lookup yields CDR1 MDHEN and CDR2 SYDVKM. The CDR3 reads CASTMTDNTEAFF. Written as DNA, the CDR3 is TGTGCCAGCACCATGACAGACAACACTGAAGCTTTCTTT.

This chain joins TRBV7-9 and TRBJ1-4; no reliable D call. Trimming cost V 4 bases and J 3 bases, with 12 bases left between them. The germline V gene encodes CDR1 SEHNR and CDR2 FQNEAQ (reference sequence). CDR3 length: 15 amino acids. CDR3 in amino acids: CASSSYGGSNEKLFF. The CDR3, as DNA: TGTGCCAGCAGCTCGTACGGAGGATCTAATGAAAAACTGTTTTTT.

The rearrangement joins TRBV16 to TRBJ1-2; perhaps TRBD1 as D (5 bases). Germline V gene sequence: CDR1 KGHSY, CDR2 FQNENV. The V end lost 3 bases, the J end lost 5 bases, and 16 bases lay between the germline ends. CDR3 length equals 15 residues. As DNA, the CDR3 is TGTGCCAGCAGCCATACCACCTCATACAGGTATGGCTACACCTTC. Amino acids: CASSHTTSYRYGYTF. Full variable domain (missing parts from reference TRBV16 and TRBJ1-2): GEEVAQTPKHLVRGEGQKAKLYCAPIKGHSYVFWYQQVLKNEFKFLISFQNENVFDETGMPKERFSAKCLPNSPCSLEIQATKLEDSAVYFCASSHTTSYRYGYTFGSGTRLTVV.

In DNA, the CDR3 is TGTGCCAGCAGCTTAGGAAGGACAGCATCTGAAAAACTGTTTTTT. Protein: CASSLGRTASEKLFF. The chain recombines TRBV7-9 with TRBJ1-4; possibly TRBD1 for D (6 bases). The CDR3 is made up of 15 amino acids. In germline, CDR1 is SEHNR, CDR2 FQNEAQ (reference sequence). Trimming shortened V by 1 base and J by 7 bases, and 13 bases separated the two germline ends. The full variable domain, in which reference TRBV7-9 and TRBJ1-4 provide the parts outside the CDR3, is DTGVSQNPRHKITKRGQNVTFRCDPISEHNRLYWYRQTLGQGPEFLTYFQNEAQLEKSRLLSDRFSAERPKGSFSTLEIQRTEQGDSAMYLCASSLGRTASEKLFFGSGTQLSVL.

This clone was recorded once. This chain links TRBV30 with TRBJ1-5, with D uncertain. The CDR3 runs 13 residues. Germline loops: CDR1 GTSNPN, CDR2 SVGIG (reference sequence). Trimming pared 2 bases from V and 5 bases from J, leaving 10 bases between. For the CDR3, the DNA is TGTGCCTGGAGTAGGCAGGCTTATCAGCCCCAGCATTTT. The encoded protein is CAWSRQAYQPQHF.